Listed below are T cell receptor beta chains from one sample, sequenced in a study of blood T cells in healthy people across ages. TCRdb re-derived calls from the 5' RACE reads in MiXCR, one entry per CDR3 protein. The sample has around 1,000,000 distinct CDR3 sequences; approximately 25% are singletons. These data were also reused for a study on T cells of mothers and their children.

Sequencing was done on a sample of blood. The receptors here all came from a girl aged 2-10 years in good health. Each CDR3 is given with its conserved first and last residue. Part of the rows lack a size; the others show once, few, many or a class for expanded clones.

clone size	V gene	J gene	CDR3 protein
.	TRBV6-5	TRBJ2-5	CASSYSGQGASDKETQYF
few	TRBV28	TRBJ2-2	CASSGDAYTGELFF
few	TRBV19	TRBJ2-5	CATSEREETQYF
.	TRBV20-1	TRBJ2-3	CSASWLYTDTQYF
.	TRBV7-9	TRBJ1-1	CASSLLTKETEAFF
.	TRBV11-2	TRBJ1-3	CASSLRGQIINTIYF
few	TRBV20-1	TRBJ2-7	CSARDGTSGYWNEQYF
many	TRBV15	TRBJ2-1	CATHQGGAFNEQFF
many	TRBV21-1	TRBJ2-7	CASSKALLVGDRRSDEQYF
.	TRBV11-2	TRBJ2-2	CASIPGTKNTGELFF
few	TRBV7-9	TRBJ2-1	CASSLVGLAGVNEQFF
few	TRBV7-8	TRBJ2-3	CASSPAGTSGWLPADTQYF
.	TRBV7-2	TRBJ2-3	CASSLNELDTQYF
.	TRBV7-3	TRBJ2-5	CASSLDPGKQETQYF
.	TRBV7-3	TRBJ2-1	CASSLMGLAGGNNEQFF
.	TRBV10-3	TRBJ1-6	CAITHRAPLHF
.	TRBV4-3	TRBJ1-1	CASSQERAANTEAFF
few	TRBV15	TRBJ2-7	CATSPQRVSYEQYF